This T cell receptor (beta chain) was recovered during a study of brain T cells in children with intractable seizures. Time point reported: blood from clinic visit 5 months post-surgery; TSC patient then seizure free. This CDR3 spans 17 amino acids. With 2 bases clipped from V and 4 bases from J, the junction kept 11 bases outside the gene matches. CDR1 MNHEY and CDR2 SMNVEV come from the germline V gene (reference sequence). Sequencing was performed with immunoSEQ multiplex PCR; in TCRdb, only in-frame clones are kept and a portion is missing. The sample holds 300,000 to 400,000 clones; about 93% are singletons and the top ten take about 5.8%.

Sample: peripheral blood, taken about 5 months after surgery. The TCR comes from a boy under two years old with tuberous sclerosis and intractable seizures. The chain links TRBV27 to TRBJ1-5, with 7 nucleotides matching TRBD1. The CDR3: CASSLKGNRGWNQPQHF. The DNA of the CDR3 is TGTGCCAGCAGTTTAAAAGGCAACAGGGGATGGAATCAGCCCCAGCATTTT.